In this sample, the clone carrying this T cell receptor (beta chain) turned up a few times. Its antigen is currently unknown. These data belong to a study of T-cell reconstitution after alpha-beta-depleted transplantation in children. As it was prepared, the TCRbeta library received unique molecular identifiers. From the PCR reads, TCRdb called clonotypes with MiXCR, one entry per CDR3 protein. The table has about 300,000 distinct CDR3 sequences, roughly 8.2% seen once. CDR3 length: 17 amino acids. Germline CDR1 and CDR2: KGHDR and SFDVKD. Trimming took 3 bases from V and 1 from J; bases not matched to a gene: 5. Study-level findings and limits: Reportedly, only several hundred clones from non-depleted graft cells drove alpha-beta T-cell counts at about two months. Surviving thymic progenitors and recipient T cells were the source of high TCRbeta diversity at day 60 in some patients. Hyperexpanded clones declined; after one year, newly produced T cells mostly supplied diversity.

Specimen: peripheral blood, collected 360 days after TCRalphabeta/CD19-depleted stem cell transplant. The chain has TRBV24-1 and TRBJ2-5, with 12 bases aligning to TRBD2. This clonotype was sampled from a female patient aged 2-15 years who had a stem cell transplant for Fanconi anemia, so the T cells may come from the graft donor. The CDR3 here is CATSDLPGLAGQETQYF. The CDR3 DNA sequence: TGTGCCACCAGTGATCTGCCGGGACTAGCGGGCCAAGAGACCCAGTACTTC.